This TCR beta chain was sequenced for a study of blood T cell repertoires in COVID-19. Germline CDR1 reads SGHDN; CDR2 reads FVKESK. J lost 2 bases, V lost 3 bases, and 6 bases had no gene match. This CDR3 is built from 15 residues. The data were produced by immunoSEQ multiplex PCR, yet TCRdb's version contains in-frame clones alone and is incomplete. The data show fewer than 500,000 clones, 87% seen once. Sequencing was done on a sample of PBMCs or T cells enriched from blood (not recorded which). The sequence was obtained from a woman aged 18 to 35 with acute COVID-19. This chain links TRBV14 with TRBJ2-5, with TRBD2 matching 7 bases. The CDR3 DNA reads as TGTGCCAGCAGCCATCTACCGGGACTACAAGAGACCCAGTACTTC. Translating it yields CASSHLPGLQETQYF. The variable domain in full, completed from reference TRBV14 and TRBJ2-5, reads EAGVTQFPSHSVIEKGQTVTLRCDPISGHDNLYWYRRVMGKEIKFLLHFVKESKQDESGMPNNRFLAERTGGTYSTLKVQPAELEDSGVYFCASSHLPGLQETQYFGPGTRLLVL.